The 5 T cell receptor beta chains below come from one sample, sequenced in a study of blood T cell repertoires in COVID-19. TCRdb keeps only in-frame clones here, not all; method: immunoSEQ multiplex PCR. The sample shows about 190,000 clones, less than 90% of them seen only once. The specimen was peripheral blood. These receptors came from a woman aged 40 to 55 with acute or convalescent COVID-19.

This rearrangement joins TRBV7-2 to TRBJ2-5; D is possibly TRBD1 (5 bases). The CDR3 is 15 amino acids. CDR1 and CDR2 (germline): SGHTA, FQGNSA. The V end lost 2 bases, the J end lost 2 bases, and 12 bases lay between the germline ends. CDR3 sequence reads: CASSLNKGFQETQYF. In DNA form, the CDR3 reads TGTGCCAGCAGCTTAAATAAGGGGTTTCAAGAGACCCAGTACTTC. The full variable domain, in which reference TRBV7-2 and TRBJ2-5 provide the parts outside the CDR3, is GAGVSQSPSNKVTEKGKDVELRCDPISGHTALYWYRQSLGQGLEFLIYFQGNSAPDKSGLPSDRFSAERTGGSVSTLTIQRTQQEDSAVYLCASSLNKGFQETQYFGPGTRLLVL.

The chain uses TRBV3-1 (or the pseudogene TRBV3-2) and TRBJ1-2; 7 nucleotides agree with TRBD1. Germline V gene lookup returns CDR1 LGHDT and CDR2 YNNKEL (reference sequence). This CDR3 has 17 amino acids. V was clipped by 1 base and J by 4 bases; unmatched bases: 12. The CDR3 DNA follows: TGTGCCAGCAGCCAAGGGCTCTGGGACAGCAGGGGCTATGGCTACACCTTC. As protein: CASSQGLWDSRGYGYTF.

The CDR3 loop reads CATSRDYIKTYGYTF. The CDR3, as DNA: TGTGCCACCAGCAGAGACTATATAAAAACCTATGGCTACACCTTC. The chain recombines TRBV15 with TRBJ1-2; D call uncertain. V gave up 0 bases and J gave up 4 bases, with 12 bases separating them. Germline V CDR1 and CDR2: LNHNV, YYDKDF (reference sequence). This CDR3 has 15 amino acids.

The chain has TRBV5-1 and TRBJ2-7; the match to TRBD1 covers 12 bases. CDR1 is SGHRS, CDR2 YFSETQ, per germline. J lost 7 bases, V lost 4 bases, and 12 bases had no gene match. This CDR3 spans 16 amino acids. CDR3 nucleotide sequence: TGCGCCAGCAGCCTGGGGCCGGGACAGGGGGCTGCGGAGCAGTACTTC. Its protein is CASSLGPGQGAAEQYF.

The chain couples TRBV30 to TRBJ1-5; D perhaps matches TRBD1 (6 bases). This CDR3 comprises 15 residues. Trimming shortened V by 2 bases and J by 2 bases, and 13 bases separated the two germline ends. Germline loops: CDR1 GTSNPN, CDR2 SVGIG (reference sequence). For the CDR3, the DNA is TGTGCCTGGAGTAAGGGGGTTTTGGGCAATCAGCCCCAGCATTTT. This codes for CAWSKGVLGNQPQHF.